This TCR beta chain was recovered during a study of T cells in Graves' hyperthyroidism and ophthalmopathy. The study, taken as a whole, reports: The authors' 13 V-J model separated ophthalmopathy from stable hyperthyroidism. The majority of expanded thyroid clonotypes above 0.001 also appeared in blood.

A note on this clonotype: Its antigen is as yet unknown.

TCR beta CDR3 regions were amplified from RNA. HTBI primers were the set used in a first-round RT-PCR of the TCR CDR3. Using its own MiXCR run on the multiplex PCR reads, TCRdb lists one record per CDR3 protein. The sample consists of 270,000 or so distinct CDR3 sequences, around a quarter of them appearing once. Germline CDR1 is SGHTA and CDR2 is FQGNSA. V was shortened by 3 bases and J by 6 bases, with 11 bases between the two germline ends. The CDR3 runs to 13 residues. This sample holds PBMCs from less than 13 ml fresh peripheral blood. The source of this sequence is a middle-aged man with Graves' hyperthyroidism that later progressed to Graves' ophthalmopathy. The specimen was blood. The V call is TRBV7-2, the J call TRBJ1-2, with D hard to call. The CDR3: CASSFWTGDGYTF. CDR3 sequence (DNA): TGTGCCAGCAGCTTCTGGACTGGGGATGGCTACACCTTC.